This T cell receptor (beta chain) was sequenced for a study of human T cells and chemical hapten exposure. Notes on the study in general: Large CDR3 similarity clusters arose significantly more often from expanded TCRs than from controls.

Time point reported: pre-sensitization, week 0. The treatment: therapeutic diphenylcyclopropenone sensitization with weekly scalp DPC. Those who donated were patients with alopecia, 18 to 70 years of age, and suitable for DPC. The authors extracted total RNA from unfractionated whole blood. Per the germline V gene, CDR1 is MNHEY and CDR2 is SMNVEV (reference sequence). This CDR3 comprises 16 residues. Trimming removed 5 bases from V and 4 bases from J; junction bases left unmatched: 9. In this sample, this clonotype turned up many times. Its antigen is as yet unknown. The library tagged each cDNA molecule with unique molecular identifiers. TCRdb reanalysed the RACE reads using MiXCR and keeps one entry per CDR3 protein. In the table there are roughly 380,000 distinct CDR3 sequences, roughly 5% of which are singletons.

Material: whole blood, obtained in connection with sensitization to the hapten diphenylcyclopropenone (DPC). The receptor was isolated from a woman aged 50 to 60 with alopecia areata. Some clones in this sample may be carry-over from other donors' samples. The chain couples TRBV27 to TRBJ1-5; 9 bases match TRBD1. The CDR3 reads CASSAQDRGGNQPQHF. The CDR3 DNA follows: TGTGCCAGCAGTGCCCAGGACAGGGGAGGTAATCAGCCCCAGCATTTT.